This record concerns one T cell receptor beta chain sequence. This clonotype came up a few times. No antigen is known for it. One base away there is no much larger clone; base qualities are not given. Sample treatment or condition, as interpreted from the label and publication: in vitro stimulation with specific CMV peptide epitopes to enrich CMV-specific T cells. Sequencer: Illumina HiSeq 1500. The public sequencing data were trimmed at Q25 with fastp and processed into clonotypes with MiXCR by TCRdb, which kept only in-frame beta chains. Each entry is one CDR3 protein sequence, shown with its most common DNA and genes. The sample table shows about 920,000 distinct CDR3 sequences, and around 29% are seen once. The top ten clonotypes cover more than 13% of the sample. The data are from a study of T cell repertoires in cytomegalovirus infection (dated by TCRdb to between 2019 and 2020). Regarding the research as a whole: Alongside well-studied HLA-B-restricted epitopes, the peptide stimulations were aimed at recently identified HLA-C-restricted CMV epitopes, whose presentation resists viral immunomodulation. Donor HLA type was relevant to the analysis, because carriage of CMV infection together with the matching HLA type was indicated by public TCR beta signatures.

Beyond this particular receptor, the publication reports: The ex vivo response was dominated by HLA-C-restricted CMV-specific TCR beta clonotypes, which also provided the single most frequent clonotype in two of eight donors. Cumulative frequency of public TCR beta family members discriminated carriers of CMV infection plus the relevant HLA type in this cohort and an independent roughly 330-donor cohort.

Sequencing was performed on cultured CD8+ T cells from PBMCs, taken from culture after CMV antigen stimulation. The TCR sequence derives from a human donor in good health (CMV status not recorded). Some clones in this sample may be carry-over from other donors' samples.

In nucleotides, the sequence is TGTGCCAGCAGTAGCCTGGGGGGAGATAACACAGATACGCAGTATTTT. The encoded protein is CASSSLGGDNTDTQYF. The chain is made from TRBV27 and TRBJ2-3; perhaps TRBD2 is the D gene, with 6 bases matching. V and J lose 5 bases and 2 bases, and a span of 17 bases separates them. The cysteine opens and the phenylalanine closes a CDR3 of 16 amino acids. The CDR3 DNA has 48 bases and is translated from base 1. Taken from the germline V gene (reference sequence), the CDR1 and CDR2 loops are MNHEY and SMNVEV.